The clone carrying this T cell receptor beta chain has a handful of counts. Its antigen is unidentified. This sample stems from a study of T cell responses to AZD1222 COVID-19 vaccine. Here immunoSEQ multiplex PCR was the method, and the copy in TCRdb shows in-frame clones only, minus some. The table lists under 85,000 clones, roughly 84% of them singletons. Findings and caveats of the study: Mostly white British, mostly female donors; authors suggested clonal diversity may be underestimated. A rise in Spike-specific TCR breadth and depth followed two AZD1222 doses.

The CDR3 extends over 14 amino acids. V lost 5 bases to trimming and J lost 3 bases, with 12 bases between them. CDR1 is LNHNV, CDR2 YYDKDF, per germline (reference sequence). The chain is built from TRBV15 and TRBJ2-3, with D perhaps matching TRBD2 (6 bases). The source material was peripheral blood, sampled on day 0 of AZD1222 vaccination. The source of this sequence is an adult in good health. The CDR3, as DNA: TGTGCCACCAGCTTTAGCGGAGGAACAGATACGCAGTATTTT. Encoded protein: CATSFSGGTDTQYF.